The TCR beta chain under discussion was sequenced for a study of T cells after yellow fever vaccination. General study results and limits: Peaking on day 5 versus 15, the secondary response was faster but weaker.

This clonotype has only a few counts. Its specificity is not known. MiXCR was run by TCRdb on the 5' RACE reads, yielding one entry per CDR3 protein. The sample consists of about 350,000 distinct CDR3 sequences, around 8.1% of them appearing once. V was pared by 11 bases and J by 5 bases, with 9 bases of the junction left unmatched. The germline CDR1 and CDR2 sequences are MDHEN and SYDVKM. The CDR3 has 12 residues. This chain links TRBV28 with TRBJ2-7; 7 positions match TRBD1. This sample comprised PBMCs, obtained more than 40 days after the first yellow fever vaccination. The TCR was taken from a man aged 18 to 30 who received the YFV17D yellow fever vaccine. CDR3 in amino acids: CALSGRGNEQYF. CDR3 coding DNA: TGTGCCCTATCGGGCAGGGGGAACGAGCAGTACTTC.